Listed here are 23 T cell receptor beta chains from one sample, sequenced in a study of blood T cell repertoires in COVID-19. The table came from immunoSEQ multiplex PCR; TCRdb's copy has only in-frame clones and leaves some out. This sample yields 210,000 or so clones, of which 83% are seen a single time; around 1.3% belongs to the top ten. What was sequenced was peripheral blood. The receptors originated from a woman in her twenties or thirties with COVID-19, enrolled during active disease.

This chain joins TRBV30 and TRBJ2-7, with TRBD1 as a possible D gene (5 bases). This CDR3 contains 14 residues. CDR1 and CDR2 (germline): GTSNPN, SVGIG (reference sequence). The V and J ends lost 0 bases and 2 bases respectively, with 11 bases between them. CDR3 residues: CAWSVMGRAYEQYF. Here the CDR3 DNA reads TGTGCCTGGAGTGTAATGGGCAGGGCCTACGAGCAGTACTTC.

The chain combines TRBV7-6 with TRBJ1-2; TRBD1 aligns across 7 bases. Germline V gene sequence: CDR1 SGHVS, CDR2 FNYEAQ. Germline trimming cut 5 bases from V and 4 bases from J; bases unmatched to any gene: 4. The CDR3 has 13 residues. This CDR3 is CASSAGTAYGYTF. CDR3 DNA sequence: TGTGCCAGCAGCGCCGGGACAGCCTATGGCTACACCTTC.

The rearrangement uses TRBV9 and TRBJ1-3, with no clear D. This CDR3 contains 17 residues. The germline CDR1 and CDR2 sequences are SGDLS and YYNGEE. V lost 4 bases and J lost 0, with 17 bases in between. DNA for the CDR3: TGTGCCAGCAGCCTTTACGCCGAGCTCCTCTCTGGAAACACCATATATTTT. This gives the protein CASSLYAELLSGNTIYF.

The chain combines TRBV10-3 with TRBJ2-3; 8 bases are a match to TRBD1. The CDR3 runs 15 residues. Germline loops: CDR1 ENHRY, CDR2 SYGVKD. The V and J ends lost 5 bases and 0 bases, in that order; junction bases with no gene match: 4. The CDR3 spells CAISPGQASTDTQYF. The CDR3 nucleotides read TGTGCCATCAGTCCGGGACAGGCTAGCACAGATACGCAGTATTTT.

The chain combines TRBV7-6 with TRBJ2-3; D ambiguous. The CDR3 loop spans 14 amino acids. Germline CDR1 SGHVS, CDR2 FNYEAQ. The germline V and J ends were trimmed by 0 bases and 0 bases, with 4 bases remaining between them. The CDR3 region is CASSLARSTDTQYF. The CDR3, as DNA: TGTGCCAGCAGCTTAGCGAGGAGCACAGATACGCAGTATTTT. Using reference TRBV7-6 and TRBJ2-3 for the parts outside the CDR3, the full variable domain is GAGVSQSPRYKVTKRGQDVALRCDPISGHVSLYWYRQALGQGPEFLTYFNYEAQQDKSGLPNDRFSAERPEGSISTLTIQRTEQRDSAMYRCASSLARSTDTQYFGPGTRLTVL.

The chain recombines TRBV5-1 with TRBJ2-3; perhaps TRBD1 as D (6 bases). Germline-derived CDR1 and CDR2 are SGHRS and YFSETQ. The CDR3 spans 16 residues. Trimming took off 0 bases at V and 0 bases at J, with 11 bases between the two ends. CDR3 protein: CASSLDQDSSTDTQYF. CDR3 nucleotides: TGCGCCAGCAGCTTGGACCAGGACAGTAGCACAGATACGCAGTATTTT.

This clone was seen a single time. The chain couples TRBV11-2 to TRBJ2-7; 11 nucleotides match TRBD2. Germline CDR1 is SGHAT and CDR2 is FQNNGV. The junction had 2 bases not matched to a gene; V was cut back by 5 bases and J by 2 bases. The CDR3 runs 14 residues. The CDR3 loop is CASSVSGRAYEQYF. The CDR3 nucleotides are TGTGCCAGCAGCGTTAGCGGGAGGGCCTACGAGCAGTACTTC.

The chain links TRBV2 to TRBJ2-5; a possible D gene is TRBD2 (5 bases). Germline V gene data show CDR1 as SNHLY and CDR2 as FYNNEI. CDR3 length: 16 amino acids. Trimming cost V 7 bases and J 4 bases, with 22 bases left between them. The chain's CDR3 is CASTQNENVGGETQYF. Here the CDR3 DNA reads TGTGCCAGCACCCAGAACGAGAACGTAGGAGGAGAGACCCAGTACTTC.

The rearrangement joins TRBV27 to TRBJ1-1; TRBD1 agrees at 7 bases. The V gene end was trimmed by 6 bases and the J gene end by 11 bases; junction bases not matched to a gene: 6. Germline V gene lookup returns CDR1 MNHEY and CDR2 SMNVEV (reference sequence). The CDR3 covers 11 residues. The CDR3 region is CASRKGAMAFF. CDR3 DNA: TGTGCCAGCAGAAAGGGGGCGATGGCTTTCTTT.

The rearrangement links TRBV24-1 to TRBJ2-1, with 8 nucleotides matching TRBD2. This CDR3 has 14 residues. V lost 6 bases, J lost 6 bases, and 6 bases stayed unmatched. Germline CDR1 and CDR2: KGHDR and SFDVKD. Here the CDR3 DNA reads TGTGCCACCAGTATTAGCGGGGCTCTCAATGAGCAGTTCTTC. Its protein product is CATSISGALNEQFF.

The genes are TRBV4-3 and TRBJ2-7; D may be TRBD1 (6 bases). Per the germline V gene, CDR1 is LGHNA and CDR2 is YSLEER. The CDR3 totals 15 residues. V shed 0 bases and J shed 3 bases, with 12 bases lying between them. The CDR3 DNA reads as TGCGCCAGCAGCCAAGAAACAGGGACATTCTACGAGCAGTACTTC. Translating it yields CASSQETGTFYEQYF.

This rearrangement joins TRBV12-3 or TRBV12-4 to TRBJ1-1, with TRBD1 matching 9 bases. J gave up 10 bases and V 1 base, and 4 bases lay outside the gene matches. The CDR3 extends over 13 amino acids. This CDR3 reads CASSLGQGVRAFF. In nucleotides, the CDR3 is TGTGCCAGCAGTTTAGGACAGGGGGTGCGAGCTTTCTTT.

This chain connects TRBV9 to TRBJ1-3; D is undetermined. CDR1 is SGDLS and CDR2 is YYNGEE in the germline V gene. Deletions cut 4 bases from V and 0 bases from J, with 11 bases between. The CDR3 runs to 15 residues. Here the CDR3 reads CASSPLGGSGNTIYF. As DNA, the CDR3 is TGTGCCAGCAGCCCTCTCGGAGGCTCTGGAAACACCATATATTTT.

The gene calls are TRBV19 and TRBJ2-2; D perhaps matches TRBD2 (6 bases). Germline V CDR1 and CDR2: LNHDA, SQIVND (reference sequence). Between the trimmed V and J ends, which lost 6 bases and 5 bases, there was a span of 10 bases. The CDR3 length is 13 residues. In DNA, the CDR3 is TGTGCCAGTAGGGGAGGTGGAACCGGGGAGCTGTTTTTT. Its translation: CASRGGGTGELFF.

This clone was counted a few times. V gene TRBV18 combines with J gene TRBJ2-7, with 13 bases aligning to TRBD2. The V gene end was trimmed by 5 bases and the J gene end by 2 bases; junction bases not matched to a gene: 3. Germline V gene data show CDR1 as KGHSH and CDR2 as LQKENI. The CDR3 spans 15 residues. Written as DNA, the CDR3 is TGTGCCAGCTCAGGACTAGCGGGGGCCCCCTACGAGCAGTACTTC. Amino acids: CASSGLAGAPYEQYF.

V usage is TRBV6-2 or TRBV6-3 and J usage is TRBJ1-2; 7 nucleotides agree with TRBD1. The CDR3 totals 13 residues. The germline gives CDR1 MNHEY, CDR2 SVGEGT. V lost 5 bases to trimming and J lost 4 bases; unmatched junction nucleotides: 4. This CDR3 is CASSRTGSYGYTF. The CDR3 DNA reads TGTGCCAGCAGTCGGACAGGCAGCTATGGCTACACCTTC.

This clone came up a few times. V and J are TRBV5-4 and TRBJ2-7; 8 nucleotides match TRBD2. CDR3 length equals 15 residues. Trimming took 2 bases from V and 0 from J; bases not matched to a gene: 4. Germline V gene lookup returns CDR1 SGHNT and CDR2 YYREEE (reference sequence). CDR3 amino acids: CASSFGGTSSYEQYF. The DNA for the CDR3 is TGTGCCAGCAGCTTCGGGGGGACTAGCTCCTACGAGCAGTACTTC.

The chain employs TRBV7-9 and TRBJ1-2; 9 bases fit TRBD1. CDR3 length equals 14 residues. Germline V CDR1 and CDR2: SEHNR, FQNEAQ (reference sequence). The ends lost 5 bases at V and 4 bases at J; junction bases unmatched: 5. The CDR3, as DNA: TGTGCCAGCAGCCCGGGACAGGGTGGCTATGGCTACACCTTC. This codes for CASSPGQGGYGYTF.

The chain couples TRBV6-2 or TRBV6-3 to TRBJ2-5, with no clear D. The CDR3 runs 12 residues. V was pared by 0 bases and J by 9 bases, with 8 bases between. Germline values: CDR1 MNHEY, CDR2 SVGEGT. The CDR3 spells CASSYSSGPQYF. The CDR3 region has the DNA TGTGCCAGCAGTTACTCGTCAGGTCCCCAGTACTTC.

This chain links TRBV9 with TRBJ1-2; 9 bases are a match to TRBD1. Germline CDR1 reads SGDLS; CDR2 reads YYNGEE. This CDR3 has 15 residues. V trimming: 4 bases; J trimming: 1 base; junction bases outside the gene matches: 5. CDR3 nucleotide sequence: TGTGCCAGCAGCTTCCGGGACAGGGATAACTATGGCTACACCTTC. This translates into CASSFRDRDNYGYTF.

The CDR3, as DNA: TGTGCCAGCAGCACAGGGTCCTACGAGCAGTACTTC. The encoded protein is CASSTGSYEQYF. V gene TRBV7-9 combines with J gene TRBJ2-7; D is possibly TRBD1 (6 bases). There are 12 residues in the CDR3. The germline V and J ends were trimmed by 5 bases and 1 base, with 6 bases remaining between them. Germline CDR1 reads SEHNR; CDR2 reads FQNEAQ (reference sequence). The full variable domain, its missing parts supplied by reference TRBV7-9 and TRBJ2-7, is DTGVSQNPRHKITKRGQNVTFRCDPISEHNRLYWYRQTLGQGPEFLTYFQNEAQLEKSRLLSDRFSAERPKGSFSTLEIQRTEQGDSAMYLCASSTGSYEQYFGPGTRLTVT.

This clone has only a few counts. This chain uses TRBV11-2 with TRBJ1-3; weak D call: TRBD1 (6 bases). CDR1 is SGHAT, CDR2 FQNNGV, per germline. Trimming removed 5 bases from V and 0 bases from J, with 11 bases in between. This CDR3 is built from 15 residues. CDR3 amino acids: CASSLTGISGNTIYF. DNA for the CDR3: TGTGCCAGCAGCCTAACAGGGATCTCTGGAAACACCATATATTTT.

This chain links TRBV2 with TRBJ2-7; D gene ambiguous. Looked up from germline, CDR1 is SNHLY and CDR2 is FYNNEI. The CDR3 has 12 amino acids. V dropped 4 bases and J dropped 6 bases, with 10 bases sitting between them. DNA for the CDR3: TGTGCCAGCAGTGGGCCAGAGGTCGAGCAGTACTTC. Its protein product is CASSGPEVEQYF.